This TCR beta chain appears in the sequencing data of a study of blood T cell repertoires in COVID-19. Per the authors' pipeline: Reference gene primer amplification yielded estimated nucleated cell counts. Only in-frame clones appear in the TCRdb table, and some are missing; sequencing was by immunoSEQ multiplex PCR. The V and J calls and clone size come from that table; D and trimming were worked out from the DNA. The table has some 210,000 clones, about 86% seen once. Allocation to cohorts depended on clinical history reported by the participants. V was shortened by 0 bases and J by 1 base, with 6 bases between the two germline ends. Per the germline V gene, CDR1 is LNHNV and CDR2 is YYDKDF (reference sequence). This CDR3 has 14 amino acids.

Specimen: PBMCs or T cells enriched from blood (not recorded which). This TCR was recovered from a woman aged 45-60 years with acute COVID-19. J is TRBJ1-1 and V is TRBV15, with D unresolved. CDR3 DNA: TGTGCCACCAGCAGAGACACAAGGAACACTGAAGCTTTCTTT. Translating gives CATSRDTRNTEAFF.